The entry that follows covers one T cell receptor (beta chain) sequence. The target antigen is unknown. The data were taken from a study of shared clonotypes between healthy human individuals. Findings of the study overall: When naive CD4 clonotypes were compared across a handful of donors, approximately 5% were shared. Researchers found naive subsets generally carried larger estimated richness than memory subsets. Clonotype sharing among donors, it was expected, would be affected by sequencing depth.

CDR3 length: 17 residues. CDR1 is LNHDA, CDR2 SQIVND, per germline (reference sequence). V was pared by 6 bases and J by 4 bases, with 21 bases between. The data were produced by immunoSEQ multiplex PCR, yet TCRdb's version contains in-frame clones alone and is incomplete. The top ten hold 0.36% of the sample, which has 1.4 million or so clones, approximately 98.5% seen once. Sequenced input: naive CD4+ T cells sorted from blood. Subset described: CD45RA+ positively selected. This TCR derives from a young man in good health. This chain links TRBV19 with TRBJ2-2; tentatively, D is TRBD1 or TRBD2 (5 bases each). The CDR3 spells CASSHQRGLGATGELFF. The CDR3 nucleotides are TGTGCCAGTAGCCATCAGCGCGGCCTCGGGGCCACCGGGGAGCTGTTTTTT.